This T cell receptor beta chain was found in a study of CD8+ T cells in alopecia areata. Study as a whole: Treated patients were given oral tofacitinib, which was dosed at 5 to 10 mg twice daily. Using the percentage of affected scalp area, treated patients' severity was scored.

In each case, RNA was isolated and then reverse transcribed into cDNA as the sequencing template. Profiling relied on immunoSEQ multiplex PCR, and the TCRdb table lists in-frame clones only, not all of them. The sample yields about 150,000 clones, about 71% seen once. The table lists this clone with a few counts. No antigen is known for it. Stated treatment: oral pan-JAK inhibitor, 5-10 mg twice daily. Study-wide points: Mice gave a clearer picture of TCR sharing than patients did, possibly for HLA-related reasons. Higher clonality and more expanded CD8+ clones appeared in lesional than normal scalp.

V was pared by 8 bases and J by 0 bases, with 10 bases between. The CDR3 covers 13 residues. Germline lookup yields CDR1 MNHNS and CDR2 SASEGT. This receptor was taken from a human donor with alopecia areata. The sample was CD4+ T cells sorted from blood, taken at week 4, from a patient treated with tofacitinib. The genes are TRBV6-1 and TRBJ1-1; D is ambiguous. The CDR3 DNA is TGTGCCAGCCACCCGGGGATGAACACTGAAGCTTTCTTT. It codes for CASHPGMNTEAFF.